The TCR beta chain described here comes from a study of blood T cell repertoires in COVID-19. In the study overall: Both acute and convalescent COVID-19 samples were obtained from the United States, Italy and Spain. From T cells, B-cell-depleted T cells, or PBMCs came the material, which was cDNA or gDNA.

This clone occurred a few times. Unmatched junction bases numbered 3, after V lost 4 bases and J lost 3 bases. This CDR3 contains 14 residues. Germline V gives CDR1 MDHEN, CDR2 SYDVKM. Assay used: immunoSEQ multiplex PCR; TCRdb lists only in-frame clones, some missing. Of some 140,000 clones in the sample, roughly 90% are singletons; the top ten hold approximately 2%. The receptor was derived from a man aged 65-85 years with active COVID-19. The chain uses TRBV28 and TRBJ1-5; 7 nucleotides match TRBD1. The source material was peripheral blood. The CDR3 loop reads CASSSGGPNQPQHF. Here the CDR3 DNA reads TGTGCCAGCAGTTCAGGGGGTCCCAATCAGCCCCAGCATTTT.